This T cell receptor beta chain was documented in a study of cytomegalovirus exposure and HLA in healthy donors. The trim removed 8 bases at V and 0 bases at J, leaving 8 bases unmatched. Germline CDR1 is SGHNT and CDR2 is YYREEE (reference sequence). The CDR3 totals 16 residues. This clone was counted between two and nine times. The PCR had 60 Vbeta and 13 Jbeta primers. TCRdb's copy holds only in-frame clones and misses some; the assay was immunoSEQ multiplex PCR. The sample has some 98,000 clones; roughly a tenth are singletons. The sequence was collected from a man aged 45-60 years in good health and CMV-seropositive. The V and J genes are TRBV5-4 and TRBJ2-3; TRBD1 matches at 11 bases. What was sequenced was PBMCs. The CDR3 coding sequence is TGTGCCAGTTCGGACAGGGGGCAAACTAGCACAGATACGCAGTATTTT. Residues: CASSDRGQTSTDTQYF.